These T cell receptor beta chains were read from a single sample in a study of blood T cell repertoires in COVID-19. Produced via immunoSEQ multiplex PCR; TCRdb's table is partial and in-frame only. The repertoire includes 150,000 or so clones, 91% of them detected once, and 0.45% to 0.65% sits in the top ten. The sequenced material came from peripheral blood. These receptors came from a man aged 45 to 65 with acute or convalescent COVID-19. CDR3s include the opening cysteine and the closing phenylalanine or tryptophan. The D gene is left open where the match is weak. The size field is filled for only some rows; it gives once, few, many or a size class.

clone_size: .; d_call: .; v_call: TRBV9; j_call: TRBJ2-1; cdr3_nt: TGTGCCAGCAGCGTCGGCGGAGAGCAGTTCTTC; cdr3_aa: CASSVGGEQFF
clone_size: .; d_call: TRBD1; v_call: TRBV9; j_call: TRBJ1-2; cdr3_nt: TGTGCCAGCAGCGTCACAGGGGGCCCGTATGGCTACACCTTC; cdr3_aa: CASSVTGGPYGYTF
clone_size: once; d_call: .; v_call: TRBV19; j_call: TRBJ1-2; cdr3_nt: TGTGCCAGTAGTCAGGGCGGGGCGGACTATGGCTACACCTTC; cdr3_aa: CASSQGGADYGYTF
clone_size: .; d_call: .; v_call: TRBV3-1/TRBV3-2; j_call: TRBJ1-2; cdr3_nt: TGTGCCAGCAGCCAGGCTGGAGATGGCTACACCTTC; cdr3_aa: CASSQAGDGYTF
clone_size: .; d_call: TRBD1; v_call: TRBV19; j_call: TRBJ1-5; cdr3_nt: TGTGCCAGTACCTCACAGGGGGCCCGAGAGCCCCAGCATTTT; cdr3_aa: CASTSQGAREPQHF
clone_size: .; d_call: TRBD1; v_call: TRBV10-3; j_call: TRBJ1-3; cdr3_nt: TGTGCCATCAGTACGGGACAGGGTGACACCATATATTTT; cdr3_aa: CAISTGQGDTIYF
clone_size: .; d_call: TRBD1; v_call: TRBV10-3; j_call: TRBJ1-1; cdr3_nt: TGTGCCAGTACGAGACAGGGGCTGATGAACACTGAAGCTTTCTTT; cdr3_aa: CASTRQGLMNTEAFF
clone_size: .; d_call: .; v_call: TRBV7-9; j_call: TRBJ2-2; cdr3_nt: TGTGCCAGCAGCTTAGCGATGAGTTTGGCCGGGGAGCTGTTTTTT; cdr3_aa: CASSLAMSLAGELFF
clone_size: .; d_call: .; v_call: TRBV29-1; j_call: TRBJ2-3; cdr3_nt: TGCAGCGTTGAGGCACCAGATACGCAGTATTTT; cdr3_aa: CSVEAPDTQYF
clone_size: .; d_call: TRBD2; v_call: TRBV7-3; j_call: TRBJ2-2; cdr3_nt: TGTGCCAGCAGCAGCGGGACCTTCCCCGGGGAGCTGTTTTTT; cdr3_aa: CASSSGTFPGELFF
clone_size: .; d_call: TRBD2; v_call: TRBV19; j_call: TRBJ2-5; cdr3_nt: TGTGCCATTATTATAAACGGCGGGGGGGGCCAAGAGACCCAGTACTTC; cdr3_aa: CAIIINGGGGQETQYF
clone_size: .; d_call: TRBD2; v_call: TRBV5-4; j_call: TRBJ2-1; cdr3_nt: TGTGCCAGCAGCTTCGGTGGGGGAGGGATGAGCTCCTACAATGAGCAGTTCTTC; cdr3_aa: CASSFGGGGMSSYNEQFF
clone_size: .; d_call: .; v_call: TRBV6-5; j_call: TRBJ2-3; cdr3_nt: TGTGCCAGCAGCTCTGCCGCGGGTAGCGCAGATACGCAGTATTTT; cdr3_aa: CASSSAAGSADTQYF
clone_size: .; d_call: .; v_call: TRBV28; j_call: TRBJ2-5; cdr3_nt: TGTGCCAGGGACAGCCCTTGGACCCAGTACTTC; cdr3_aa: CARDSPWTQYF
clone_size: .; d_call: .; v_call: TRBV7-8; j_call: TRBJ2-7; cdr3_nt: TGTGCCAGCAGCTTATGGCCCGCCTACGAGCAGTACTTC; cdr3_aa: CASSLWPAYEQYF
clone_size: .; d_call: TRBD2; v_call: TRBV6-5; j_call: TRBJ2-1; cdr3_nt: TGTGCCAGCAGTTACTGGGCTAGCGGAGACTACAATGAGCAGTTCTTC; cdr3_aa: CASSYWASGDYNEQFF
clone_size: .; d_call: TRBD1; v_call: TRBV25-1; j_call: TRBJ1-4; cdr3_nt: TGTGCCAGCAGTGTAACGGACAGGGCGGATGAAAAACTGTTTTTT; cdr3_aa: CASSVTDRADEKLFF
clone_size: .; d_call: .; v_call: TRBV4-2; j_call: TRBJ1-2; cdr3_nt: TGTGCCAGCAACGGGGGTGTCTTTAACTATGGCTACACCTTC; cdr3_aa: CASNGGVFNYGYTF
clone_size: .; d_call: TRBD1; v_call: TRBV27; j_call: TRBJ1-2; cdr3_nt: TGTGCCAGCAGTTTATCGAACGACAGGGGTGTCTATGGCTACACCTTC; cdr3_aa: CASSLSNDRGVYGYTF
clone_size: .; d_call: TRBD1; v_call: TRBV7-8; j_call: TRBJ1-2; cdr3_nt: TGTGCCAGCAGCTTAGTTCAGGGGGGCGGCTATGGCTACACCTTC; cdr3_aa: CASSLVQGGGYGYTF
clone_size: .; d_call: TRBD2; v_call: TRBV9; j_call: TRBJ2-1; cdr3_nt: TGTGCCAGCAGCCCGACGGGACTAGCGTTCTACAATGAGCAGTTCTTC; cdr3_aa: CASSPTGLAFYNEQFF
clone_size: .; d_call: .; v_call: TRBV4-1; j_call: TRBJ1-1; cdr3_nt: TGCGCCAGCAGCCAGGTGAGGGTGAACACTGAAGCTTTCTTT; cdr3_aa: CASSQVRVNTEAFF
clone_size: .; d_call: .; v_call: TRBV15; j_call: TRBJ1-5; cdr3_nt: TGTGCCACCAGCAGAGGGAGGGCCTCAGGTCAGCCCCAGCATTTT; cdr3_aa: CATSRGRASGQPQHF
clone_size: .; d_call: .; v_call: TRBV24-1; j_call: TRBJ2-1; cdr3_nt: TGTGCCACCAGTGATTTCAGTCAGGCATCCTACAATGAGCAGTTCTTC; cdr3_aa: CATSDFSQASYNEQFF
clone_size: .; d_call: .; v_call: TRBV30; j_call: TRBJ2-1; cdr3_nt: TGTGCCTGGAGCGCCGGCAATGAGCAGTTCTTC; cdr3_aa: CAWSAGNEQFF
clone_size: .; d_call: TRBD1; v_call: TRBV30; j_call: TRBJ1-2; cdr3_nt: TGTGCCTGGGCCTCTCGGGACAGGGATGGAGGCTACACCTTC; cdr3_aa: CAWASRDRDGGYTF
clone_size: once; d_call: TRBD1; v_call: TRBV27; j_call: TRBJ2-5; cdr3_nt: TGTGCCAGCAGTTTAGTCAGGGGGCAAGAGACCCAGTACTTC; cdr3_aa: CASSLVRGQETQYF
clone_size: .; d_call: .; v_call: TRBV4-3; j_call: TRBJ2-2; cdr3_nt: TGCGCCAGCAGCCAGACCCCGACAGGGAACACCGGGGAGCTGTTTTTT; cdr3_aa: CASSQTPTGNTGELFF
clone_size: .; d_call: .; v_call: TRBV12-3/TRBV12-4; j_call: TRBJ1-1; cdr3_nt: TGTGCCATATCCCGGGAATTGAGGACTGAAGCTTTCTTT; cdr3_aa: CAISRELRTEAFF
clone_size: .; d_call: TRBD2; v_call: TRBV5-4; j_call: TRBJ2-1; cdr3_nt: TGTGCCAGCAGCGTGACTAGCGGGTGGTACAATGAGCAGTTCTTC; cdr3_aa: CASSVTSGWYNEQFF
clone_size: .; d_call: TRBD1; v_call: TRBV9; j_call: TRBJ1-1; cdr3_nt: TGTGCCAGCAGCGTAGATGTGACAGGGGCAAACACTGAAGCTTTCTTT; cdr3_aa: CASSVDVTGANTEAFF
clone_size: .; d_call: TRBD1; v_call: TRBV7-2; j_call: TRBJ1-2; cdr3_nt: TGTGCCAGCAGCTTACTCCCCCCCGACAGGGTCGGCTCCGGCTACACCTTC; cdr3_aa: CASSLLPPDRVGSGYTF
clone_size: .; d_call: .; v_call: TRBV6-5; j_call: TRBJ2-2; cdr3_nt: TGTGCCACCGCCCGTTTTCAGGGGGAGCTGTTTTTT; cdr3_aa: CATARFQGELFF
clone_size: .; d_call: .; v_call: TRBV27; j_call: TRBJ1-5; cdr3_nt: TGTGCCAGCAGTCACCACAGGAATCAGCCCCAGCATTTT; cdr3_aa: CASSHHRNQPQHF
clone_size: .; d_call: TRBD1; v_call: TRBV5-1; j_call: TRBJ1-1; cdr3_nt: TGCGCCAGCAGCGTAGGACAGGGGGACACTGAAGCTTTCTTT; cdr3_aa: CASSVGQGDTEAFF
clone_size: .; d_call: TRBD1; v_call: TRBV7-2; j_call: TRBJ1-3; cdr3_nt: TGTGCCAGCAGCCCGATTGGACAGGGTGGAAACACCATATATTTT; cdr3_aa: CASSPIGQGGNTIYF
clone_size: .; d_call: .; v_call: TRBV5-1; j_call: TRBJ2-2; cdr3_nt: TGCGCCAGCAGCATAACACCGCCGAACACCGGGGAGCTGTTTTTT; cdr3_aa: CASSITPPNTGELFF
clone_size: .; d_call: TRBD1; v_call: TRBV3-1/TRBV3-2; j_call: TRBJ2-5; cdr3_nt: TGTGCCAGCAGCCAAGGACAGGGGGCAATGGAGACCCAGTACTTC; cdr3_aa: CASSQGQGAMETQYF
clone_size: .; d_call: TRBD1; v_call: TRBV4-1; j_call: TRBJ1-4; cdr3_nt: TGCGCCAGCAGCCAAGATCTAAAGGGGGCTGCAACTAATGAAAAACTGTTTTTT; cdr3_aa: CASSQDLKGAATNEKLFF
clone_size: .; d_call: TRBD1; v_call: TRBV15; j_call: TRBJ1-1; cdr3_nt: TGTGCCACCAGCAGAGATTCGGGGGCCGCGACAGGGGCCCAAGGGGGAGCTTTCTTT; cdr3_aa: CATSRDSGAATGAQGGAFF
clone_size: .; d_call: .; v_call: TRBV9; j_call: TRBJ1-2; cdr3_nt: TGTGCCAGCAGCCAACGAGTTTACCATGGCTACACCTTC; cdr3_aa: CASSQRVYHGYTF
clone_size: .; d_call: TRBD2; v_call: TRBV7-2; j_call: TRBJ2-3; cdr3_nt: TGTGCCAGCAGCTTAAAGGCGGGGGGGGGCACAGATACGCAGTATTTT; cdr3_aa: CASSLKAGGGTDTQYF
clone_size: .; d_call: TRBD2; v_call: TRBV30; j_call: TRBJ2-3; cdr3_nt: TGTGCCTGGAAGAGAGGGTCTAGCGGCTCCTCCGGGACGCAGTATTTT; cdr3_aa: CAWKRGSSGSSGTQYF
clone_size: .; d_call: .; v_call: TRBV18; j_call: TRBJ2-5; cdr3_nt: TGTGCCAGCTCCCTCCCGCCGCGGGGGCCCCAAGAGACCCAGTACTTC; cdr3_aa: CASSLPPRGPQETQYF
clone_size: once; d_call: .; v_call: TRBV7-9; j_call: TRBJ2-3; cdr3_nt: TGTGCCAGCAGCCGCTCGCGGCGGGGGCCGGAAGATACGCAGTATTTT; cdr3_aa: CASSRSRRGPEDTQYF
clone_size: .; d_call: TRBD1; v_call: TRBV10-2; j_call: TRBJ1-5; cdr3_nt: TGCGCCAGCGCACAGGGGTCCGGGAGCAATCAGCCCCAGCATTTT; cdr3_aa: CASAQGSGSNQPQHF
clone_size: .; d_call: .; v_call: TRBV18; j_call: TRBJ1-1; cdr3_nt: TGTGCCAGCTCACGGGGGGAAAACACTGAAGCTTTCTTT; cdr3_aa: CASSRGENTEAFF
clone_size: .; d_call: TRBD2; v_call: TRBV7-2; j_call: TRBJ2-1; cdr3_nt: TGTGCCAGCAGCGCTCGGACTAGCGGCTACAATGAGCAGTTCTTC; cdr3_aa: CASSARTSGYNEQFF
clone_size: .; d_call: TRBD2; v_call: TRBV28; j_call: TRBJ2-7; cdr3_nt: TGTGCCAGCAGCCCTGCTGACGGGGGGGGAACCTACGAGCAGTACTTC; cdr3_aa: CASSPADGGGTYEQYF
clone_size: .; d_call: TRBD1; v_call: TRBV27; j_call: TRBJ2-3; cdr3_nt: TGTGCCAGCAGTACGAGGGGGGACAGGGGGCCAGATACGCAGTATTTT; cdr3_aa: CASSTRGDRGPDTQYF
clone_size: .; d_call: .; v_call: TRBV5-6; j_call: TRBJ1-6; cdr3_nt: TGTGCCAGCAGTGCCGGGCAGGGGCTATTTAATTCACCCCTCCACTTT; cdr3_aa: CASSAGQGLFNSPLHF
clone_size: .; d_call: TRBD1; v_call: TRBV6-5; j_call: TRBJ1-1; cdr3_nt: TGTGCCAGCAGTTACTCTTCTTACAGGGGCAACACTGAAGCTTTCTTT; cdr3_aa: CASSYSSYRGNTEAFF
clone_size: .; d_call: TRBD2; v_call: TRBV2; j_call: TRBJ2-7; cdr3_nt: TGTGCCAGCAGTGGGACTAGGCGCCCCTACGAGCAGTACTTC; cdr3_aa: CASSGTRRPYEQYF